The next 8 T cell receptor beta chains were all read from a single sample in a study of T cells in Graves' hyperthyroidism and ophthalmopathy. Amplified regions were TCR beta CDR3 sequences from RNA transcripts. The TCR CDR3 first-round RT-PCR relied on the HTBI primer set. Using its own MiXCR run on the multiplex PCR reads, TCRdb lists one record per CDR3 protein. The repertoire holds more than 600,000 distinct CDR3 sequences, with around 17% as singletons. Sequenced: blood. The origin of the receptors is a man between 18 and 35 years old with Graves' hyperthyroidism.

This clonotype showed up just a few times. The V gene is TRBV7-9, the J gene TRBJ2-5; D is uncertain. The CDR3 length is 14 residues. CDR1 is SEHNR, CDR2 FQNEAQ, per germline (reference sequence). The ends were cut back, 5 bases at V and 5 bases at J, with 15 bases in the middle. The CDR3 region is CASSQSPASETQYF. The CDR3 bases are TGTGCCAGCAGCCAAAGTCCAGCGTCGGAGACCCAGTACTTC.

There are a few counts of this clonotype. The rearrangement links TRBV28 to TRBJ2-7; 10 nucleotides agree with TRBD1. The V and J ends lost 6 bases and 3 bases, in that order; junction bases with no gene match: 8. The CDR3 has 15 residues. Germline V gene sequence: CDR1 MDHEN, CDR2 SYDVKM. The CDR3 spells CASSAAGTGDYEQYF. In nucleotides, the CDR3 is TGTGCCAGCAGCGCCGCCGGGACAGGGGACTACGAGCAGTACTTC. The whole variable domain, filled in from reference TRBV28 and TRBJ2-7, reads DVKVTQSSRYLVKRTGEKVFLECVQDMDHENMFWYRQDPGLGLRLIYFSYDVKMKEKGDIPEGYSVSREKKERFSLILESASTNQTSMYLCASSAAGTGDYEQYFGPGTRLTVT.

This clonotype was seen at least ten times. The DNA for the CDR3 is TGTGCCAGCTGGGACAGGCCTCAACCGAACACTGAAGCTTTCTTT. Its protein is CASWDRPQPNTEAFF. The chain couples TRBV2 to TRBJ1-1; TRBD1 matches at 8 bases. Looked up from germline, CDR1 is SNHLY and CDR2 is FYNNEI. The CDR3 spans 15 residues. J was trimmed by 1 base and V by 8 bases; bases with no gene match: 9.

This clonotype was detected many times. The chain recombines TRBV7-9 with TRBJ2-3; 10 bases are shared with TRBD2. V lost 2 bases, J lost 1 base, and 3 bases stayed unmatched. Germline lookup yields CDR1 SEHNR and CDR2 FQNEAQ (reference sequence). The CDR3 is made up of 16 amino acids. The CDR3 nucleotides are TGTGCCAGCAGCTTAATAGCGGGAGGTGGCACAGATACGCAGTATTTT. Amino acids: CASSLIAGGGTDTQYF.

This chain uses TRBV10-2 with TRBJ2-2; 11 bases are shared with TRBD2. The CDR3 has 17 residues. The germline V gene has CDR1 WSHSY and CDR2 SAAADI. V dropped 2 bases and J dropped 1; count of bases not matched to a gene: 3. The CDR3 nucleotides read TGCGCCAGCAGTGAGACTAGCGGGAGTTTGAACACCGGGGAGCTGTTTTTT. The encoded protein is CASSETSGSLNTGELFF.

This clonotype was found many times. The chain employs TRBV2 and TRBJ1-4; D might be TRBD1 (6 bases). This CDR3 has 14 amino acids. Germline V gene lookup returns CDR1 SNHLY and CDR2 FYNNEI. V lost 2 bases and J lost 8, with 12 bases in between. This chain's CDR3 is CASSEWGAQEKLFF. In nucleotides, the CDR3 is TGTGCCAGCAGTGAATGGGGGGCGCAGGAAAAACTGTTTTTT.

This clonotype was seen only a few times. The chain combines TRBV7-9 with TRBJ1-1; no clear D. Germline CDR1 reads SEHNR; CDR2 reads FQNEAQ (reference sequence). V was clipped by 5 bases and J by 11 bases, with 18 bases between them. CDR3 length: 13 amino acids. In DNA form, the CDR3 reads TGTGCCAGCAGCCCTACGGTGTCAGGTTATGCTTTCTTT. Protein sequence: CASSPTVSGYAFF.

This clonotype occurred a few times. This chain uses TRBV20-1 with TRBJ1-5; perhaps TRBD1 as D (6 bases). The CDR3 contains 16 residues. CDR1 is DFQATT and CDR2 is SNEGSKA in the germline V gene (reference sequence). Trimming took 1 base from V and 1 from J, leaving 14 bases between them. Here the CDR3 reads CSARVRGQLSNQPQHF. For the CDR3, the DNA is TGCAGTGCTAGAGTACGGGGGCAATTGAGCAATCAGCCCCAGCATTTT.